One and the same sample provided the 18 T cell receptor beta chains below, sequenced in a study of blood T cell repertoires in COVID-19. Profiling relied on immunoSEQ multiplex PCR, and the TCRdb table lists in-frame clones only, not all of them. The table records approximately 260,000 clones, about 88% of them present only once. Sequenced: peripheral blood. The receptors come from a woman aged 40 to 50 who had recovered from COVID-19.

The V call is TRBV7-9, the J call TRBJ2-2, with 7 bases matching TRBD2. With 1 base clipped from V and 4 bases from J, the junction kept 12 bases outside the gene matches. The CDR3 length is 18 residues. The germline gives CDR1 SEHNR, CDR2 FQNEAQ (reference sequence). CDR3 protein: CASSLVGRERRSTGELFF. CDR3 coding DNA: TGTGCCAGCAGCTTAGTAGGGCGGGAGCGGAGGAGCACCGGGGAGCTGTTTTTT.

The chain has TRBV6-5 and TRBJ2-5, with TRBD1 identical over 8 bases. CDR1 and CDR2 from the germline V gene are MNHEY and SVGAGI. The CDR3 runs 14 residues. After removal of 7 bases from V and 3 bases from J, the junction contained 7 bases not matched to a gene. CDR3 bases: TGTGCCAGCAAAAGCCAGGGGGCTGAAGAGACCCAGTACTTC. The encoded protein is CASKSQGAEETQYF.

The chain couples TRBV5-1 to TRBJ2-7; D possibly corresponds to TRBD2 (5 bases). The CDR3 is 12 residues long. Germline V gives CDR1 SGHRS, CDR2 YFSETQ. V was shortened by 4 bases and J by 6 bases, with 11 bases between the two germline ends. The CDR3 protein is CASSHGMSEQYF. The CDR3 bases are TGCGCCAGCAGCCACGGGATGTCCGAGCAGTACTTC.

Note on this clone: This specimen includes other DNA sequences encoding the same CDR3. The gene calls are TRBV6-5 and TRBJ1-5; maybe TRBD1 (6 bases). The germline gives CDR1 MNHEY, CDR2 SVGAGI. V lost 2 bases and J lost 4, with 6 bases in between. This CDR3 is 13 amino acids long. The DNA for the CDR3 is TGTGCCAGCAGTTACACAGGGAATCAGCCCCAGCATTTT. As protein: CASSYTGNQPQHF.

This chain's CDR3 is CSAVGLAGGQYNEQFF. DNA of the CDR3: TGCAGCGCGGTCGGACTAGCGGGAGGGCAGTACAATGAGCAGTTCTTC. The chain recombines TRBV29-1 with TRBJ2-1; 15 nucleotides agree with TRBD2. The CDR3 loop spans 16 amino acids. J gave up 4 bases and V 7 bases, and 8 bases lay outside the gene matches. Germline V lookup: CDR1 SQVTM, CDR2 ANQGSEA.

This chain connects TRBV6-5 to TRBJ2-7; D is possibly TRBD1 (6 bases). Trimming took off 10 bases at V and 2 bases at J, with 18 bases between the two ends. Germline CDR1 is MNHEY and CDR2 is SVGAGI. The length of the CDR3 is 14 residues. In nucleotides, the CDR3 is TGTGCCACTCGTAACAGTGGGACAACCTACGAGCAGTACTTC. This gives the protein CATRNSGTTYEQYF.

The CDR3, as DNA: TGCGCCAGCAGAACACTAGGGAACACCGGGGAGCTGTTTTTT. This gives the protein CASRTLGNTGELFF. V usage is TRBV10-2 and J usage is TRBJ2-2, with a possible D match to TRBD2 (5 bases). Germline V gene data show CDR1 as WSHSY and CDR2 as SAAADI. Trimming took 6 bases from V and 1 from J, leaving 9 bases between them. There are 14 residues in the CDR3.

The rearrangement joins TRBV30 to TRBJ1-4; D not certain. This CDR3 spans 14 amino acids. In germline, CDR1 is GTSNPN, CDR2 SVGIG (reference sequence). V lost 3 bases, J lost 7 bases, and 15 bases lay in between. In DNA form, the CDR3 reads TGTGCCTGGAGGTTAGGATCGGGTGGTGAAAAACTGTTTTTT. Its translation is CAWRLGSGGEKLFF.

The chain combines TRBV19 with TRBJ2-4, with a weak D call TRBD2 (5 bases). The length of the CDR3 is 17 residues. Trimming pared 4 bases from V and 5 bases from J, leaving 21 bases between. CDR1 is LNHDA, CDR2 SQIVND, per germline (reference sequence). In DNA form, the CDR3 reads TGTGCCAGTAGTACCCGGATAGGCACGAGGGTTGAAAACATTCAGTACTTC. This sequence encodes CASSTRIGTRVENIQYF. The full variable domain, its missing parts supplied by reference TRBV19 and TRBJ2-4, is DGGITQSPKYLFRKEGQNVTLSCEQNLNHDAMYWYRQDPGQGLRLIYYSQIVNDFQKGDIAEGYSVSREKKESFPLTVTSAQKNPTAFYLCASSTRIGTRVENIQYFGAGTRLSVL.

This chain uses TRBV7-3 with TRBJ2-3, with TRBD2 matching 8 bases. The CDR3 is made up of 18 amino acids. V shed 4 bases and J 2 bases; nucleotides not matched to a gene: 14. Germline CDR1 and CDR2: SGHTA and FQGTGA. The chain's CDR3 is CASSSVAGGGYSTDTQYF. CDR3 DNA sequence: TGTGCCAGCAGCTCCGTCGCGGGGGGTGGATACTCCACAGATACGCAGTATTTT.

Only one count was recorded for this clone. The chain recombines TRBV15 with TRBJ1-2, with a tentative D call TRBD1 (5 bases). The germline V gene encodes CDR1 LNHNV and CDR2 YYDKDF (reference sequence). The germline V and J ends were trimmed by 3 bases and 8 bases, with 13 bases remaining between them. The CDR3 has 13 residues. CDR3 residues: CATSSRAPEGYTF. DNA for the CDR3: TGTGCCACCAGCAGCAGGGCTCCGGAGGGCTACACCTTC. Using reference TRBV15 and TRBJ1-2 for the parts outside the CDR3, the full variable domain is DAMVIQNPRYQVTQFGKPVTLSCSQTLNHNVMYWYQQKSSQAPKLLFHYYDKDFNNEADTPDNFQSRRPNTSFCFLDIRSPGLGDTAMYLCATSSRAPEGYTFGSGTRLTVV.

The rearrangement links TRBV5-1 to TRBJ2-1; D is unresolved. The V end lost 0 bases, the J end lost 4 bases, and 8 bases lay between the germline ends. The CDR3 runs to 14 residues. The V gene's germline CDR1 is SGHRS and CDR2 YFSETQ. The CDR3: CASSLGALYNEQFF. The CDR3, as DNA: TGCGCCAGCAGCTTGGGTGCGCTTTACAATGAGCAGTTCTTC.

The chain recombines TRBV4-2 with TRBJ2-6; a possible D gene is TRBD1 (6 bases). The CDR3 contains 19 residues. Between the trimmed V and J ends, which lost 0 bases and 3 bases, there was a span of 18 bases. The V gene's germline CDR1 is LGHNA and CDR2 YNFKEQ. The CDR3 here is CASSQEPGESAVGANVLTF. In DNA, the CDR3 is TGTGCCAGCAGCCAAGAGCCAGGGGAGAGTGCCGTTGGGGCCAACGTCCTGACTTTC.

The rearrangement joins TRBV25-1 to TRBJ2-4; D perhaps matches TRBD1 (6 bases). CDR1 MGHDK and CDR2 SYGVNS come from the germline V gene. The CDR3 contains 16 residues. The V end lost 5 bases, the J end lost 1 base, and 15 bases lay between the germline ends. The CDR3 nucleotides read TGTGCCAGCAGTCTCAAACAGGGCGCGGCCAAAAACATTCAGTACTTC. Amino acids: CASSLKQGAAKNIQYF.

The rearrangement links TRBV6-5 to TRBJ1-1, with unresolved D. Trimming cost V 6 bases and J 3 bases, with 8 bases left between them. This CDR3 contains 12 residues. Germline V CDR1 and CDR2: MNHEY, SVGAGI. CDR3 bases: TGTGCCAGCAGGTTTTCGGACACTGAAGCTTTCTTT. Amino acids: CASRFSDTEAFF.

The chain uses TRBV14 and TRBJ2-7; TRBD1 is a possible D gene (5 bases). Germline V CDR1 and CDR2: SGHDN, FVKESK. This CDR3 spans 14 amino acids. The ends were cut back, 1 base at V and 0 bases at J, with 7 bases in the middle. In DNA, the CDR3 is TGTGCCAGCAGCCAAGTAGGGGTCTCCTACGAGCAGTACTTC. It specifies CASSQVGVSYEQYF. Supplemented by reference TRBV14 and TRBJ2-7, the full variable domain reads EAGVTQFPSHSVIEKGQTVTLRCDPISGHDNLYWYRRVMGKEIKFLLHFVKESKQDESGMPNNRFLAERTGGTYSTLKVQPAELEDSGVYFCASSQVGVSYEQYFGPGTRLTVT.

The V call is TRBV19, the J call TRBJ2-7; 10 bases map to TRBD2. There are 15 residues in the CDR3. The junction had 5 bases not matched to a gene; V was cut back by 3 bases and J by 3 bases. Germline V lookup: CDR1 LNHDA, CDR2 SQIVND (reference sequence). CDR3 nucleotide sequence: TGTGCCAGTAGTATTCGGCTAGCGGGAGTCTACGAGCAGTACGTC. As protein: CASSIRLAGVYEQYV.

CDR3: CASTLRTEAFF. CDR3 DNA sequence: TGTGCCAGCACCCTGCGGACTGAAGCTTTCTTT. J is TRBJ1-1 and V is TRBV21-1. TRBV21-1 is a pseudogene segment. CDR3 size: 11 residues.